Sequencing of this T cell receptor (beta chain) was carried out in a study of post-analysis software for immune sequencing data. Overall study results and limits: TRBV segments more frequent in patients than in controls numbered about 5 and included TRBV5-6, TRBV5-1 and TRBV20-1. There was significantly lower normalized Chao1 diversity in multiple sclerosis patients than in controls.

On this clonotype: The antigen is undetermined.

Trimming took 7 bases from V and 1 from J, leaving 10 bases between them. This CDR3 contains 13 residues. Germline V gene data show CDR1 as MNHNS and CDR2 as SASEGT. Libraries were made from TCR beta cDNA, and they carried unique molecular identifiers. With 1 to 10 million T cells as the source, hundreds of thousands of cDNA molecules resulted. MiXCR, applied by TCRdb to the PCR reads, yields one record per CDR3 protein. The sample contains hundreds of thousands of distinct CDR3 sequences, 25% to 30% of which appear only once. The sequenced sample was blood. This chain connects TRBV6-1 to TRBJ1-1; D is ambiguous. The origin of this receptor is a girl aged 5 to 17 with multiple sclerosis. The DNA of the CDR3 is TGTGCCAGCATTTCGGCGGGGAACACTGAAGCTTTCTTT. Encoded protein: CASISAGNTEAFF.